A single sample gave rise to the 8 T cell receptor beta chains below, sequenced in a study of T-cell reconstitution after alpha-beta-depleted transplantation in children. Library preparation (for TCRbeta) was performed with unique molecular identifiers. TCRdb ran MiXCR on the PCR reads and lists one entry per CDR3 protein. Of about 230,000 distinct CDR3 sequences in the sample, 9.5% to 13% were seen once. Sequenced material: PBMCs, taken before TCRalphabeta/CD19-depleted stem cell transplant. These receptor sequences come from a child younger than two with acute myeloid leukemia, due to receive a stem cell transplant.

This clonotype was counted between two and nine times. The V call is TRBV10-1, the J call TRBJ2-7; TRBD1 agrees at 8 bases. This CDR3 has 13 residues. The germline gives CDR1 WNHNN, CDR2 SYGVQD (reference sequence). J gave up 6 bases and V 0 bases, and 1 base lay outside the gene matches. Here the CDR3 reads CASSESTGGEQYF. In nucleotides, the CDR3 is TGCGCCAGCAGTGAGTCTACAGGGGGCGAGCAGTACTTC.

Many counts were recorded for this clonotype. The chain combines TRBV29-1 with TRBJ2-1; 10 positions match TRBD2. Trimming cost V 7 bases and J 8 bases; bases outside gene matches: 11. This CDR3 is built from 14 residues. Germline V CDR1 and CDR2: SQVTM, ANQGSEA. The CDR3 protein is CSAGGGTSVDEQFF. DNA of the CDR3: TGCAGCGCCGGAGGTGGGACTAGCGTCGATGAGCAGTTCTTC.

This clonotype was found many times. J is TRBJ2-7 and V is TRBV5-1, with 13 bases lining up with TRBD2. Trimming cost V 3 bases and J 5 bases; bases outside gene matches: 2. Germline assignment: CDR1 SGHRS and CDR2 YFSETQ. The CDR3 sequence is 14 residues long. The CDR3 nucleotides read TGCGCCAGCAGCTACGGACTAGCGGGGGACGAGCAGTACTTC. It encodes CASSYGLAGDEQYF.

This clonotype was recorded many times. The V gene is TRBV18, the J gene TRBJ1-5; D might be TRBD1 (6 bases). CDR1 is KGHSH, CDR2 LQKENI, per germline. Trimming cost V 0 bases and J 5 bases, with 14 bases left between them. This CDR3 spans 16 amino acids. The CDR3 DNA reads TGTGCCAGCTCACCACCGGGGACACCCAAGGATCAGCCCCAGCATTTT. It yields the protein CASSPPGTPKDQPQHF.

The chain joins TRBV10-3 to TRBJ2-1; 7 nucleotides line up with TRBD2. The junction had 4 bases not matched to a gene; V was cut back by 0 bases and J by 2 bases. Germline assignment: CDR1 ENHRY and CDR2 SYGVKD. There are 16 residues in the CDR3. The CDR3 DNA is TGTGCCATCAGTGAGTCCCCAGCGGGGCCCTACAATGAGCAGTTCTTC. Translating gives CAISESPAGPYNEQFF.

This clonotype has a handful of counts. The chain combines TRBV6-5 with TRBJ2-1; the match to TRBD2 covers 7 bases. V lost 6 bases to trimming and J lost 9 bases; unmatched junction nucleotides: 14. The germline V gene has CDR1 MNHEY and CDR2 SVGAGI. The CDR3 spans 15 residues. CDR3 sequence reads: CASRLAGALGGEQFF. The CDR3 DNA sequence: TGTGCCAGCAGGTTAGCGGGCGCTTTAGGAGGTGAGCAGTTCTTC.

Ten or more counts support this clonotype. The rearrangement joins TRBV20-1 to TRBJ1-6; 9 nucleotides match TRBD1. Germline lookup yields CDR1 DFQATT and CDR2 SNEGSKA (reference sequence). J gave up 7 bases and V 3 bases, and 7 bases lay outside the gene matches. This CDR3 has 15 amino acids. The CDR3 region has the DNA TGCAGTGCTAGTACCTGGACAGGGGTAAATTCACCCCTCCACTTT. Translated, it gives CSASTWTGVNSPLHF.

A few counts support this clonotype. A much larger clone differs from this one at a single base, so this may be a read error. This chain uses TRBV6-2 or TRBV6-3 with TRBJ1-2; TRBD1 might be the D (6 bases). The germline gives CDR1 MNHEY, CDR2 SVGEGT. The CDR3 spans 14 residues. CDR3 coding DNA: TGTGCCAGCAGTCTAACAGGGTACAACTATGGCTACCCCTTC. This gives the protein CASSLTGYNYGYPF.